The 9 T cell receptor beta chains below were found in one sample sequenced in a study of T cells in Graves' hyperthyroidism and ophthalmopathy. TCR beta CDR3 sequences were amplified from RNA transcripts. The HTBI primer set served for first-round RT-PCR of the TCR CDR3. MiXCR, run by TCRdb on the multiplex PCR reads, gives a single entry per CDR3 protein. The sample records approximately 400,000 distinct CDR3 sequences, about 14% being singletons. Input material: blood. The receptors originated from a man aged 45-65 years with Graves' ophthalmopathy.

This clonotype came up a few times. One junction end disagrees with the germline gene, perhaps due to a read error. The rearrangement uses TRBV14 and TRBJ2-2, with D unclear. Germline assignment: CDR1 SGHDN and CDR2 FVKESK. The CDR3 spans 13 residues. The CDR3 DNA sequence: TGTGCCAGCAGTCAAGCCCTCGCCGGGGAGCTGTTTTTT. Translation: CASSQALAGELFF.

The sample holds many counts of this clonotype. The J gene is TRBJ1-1, the V gene TRBV2; D remains unclear. This CDR3 spans 15 amino acids. Between the trimmed V and J ends, which lost 8 bases and 0 bases, there was a span of 16 bases. Germline loops: CDR1 SNHLY, CDR2 FYNNEI. This CDR3 is CASRRAGGVNTEAFF. The CDR3 DNA reads as TGTGCCAGCCGACGGGCAGGCGGAGTGAACACTGAAGCTTTCTTT.

This clonotype was seen a handful of times. The V and J genes are TRBV5-1 and TRBJ2-1, with 8 positions matching TRBD1. CDR3 length equals 15 residues. V shed 0 bases, J shed 7 bases, and the junction held 6 bases outside the gene matches. Germline V CDR1 and CDR2: SGHRS, YFSETQ. CDR3 DNA sequence: TGCGCCAGCAGCTTGGGGACAGGGAAGAGTAATGAGCAGTTCTTC. Protein sequence: CASSLGTGKSNEQFF. Using reference TRBV5-1 and TRBJ2-1 for the parts outside the CDR3, the full variable domain is KAGVTQTPRYLIKTRGQQVTLSCSPISGHRSVSWYQQTPGQGLQFLFEYFSETQRNKGNFPGRFSGRQFSNSRSEMNVSTLELGDSALYLCASSLGTGKSNEQFFGPGTRLTVL.

This clonotype was seen at least ten times. The chain couples TRBV20-1 to TRBJ2-1; weak D call: TRBD2 (6 bases). The germline CDR1 and CDR2 sequences are DFQATT and SNEGSKA (reference sequence). The V and J ends lost 1 base and 6 bases respectively, with 19 bases between them. The CDR3 extends over 16 amino acids. In nucleotides, the CDR3 is TGCAGTGCTAGAGTCCAGGGAGGCGGGGCTATCAATGAGCAGTTCTTC. Protein sequence: CSARVQGGGAINEQFF.

About this clonotype: One end of the junction fails to match germline, which may point to a read error. The genes are TRBV2 and TRBJ2-7; D ambiguous. The CDR3 runs to 13 residues. Germline CDR1 reads SNHLY; CDR2 reads FYNNEI. CDR3 loop: CATSDQYAYEQYF. The DNA for the CDR3 is TGTGCCACCAGTGATCAATACGCCTACGAGCAGTACTTC.

The V gene is TRBV12-5, the J gene TRBJ2-1; D gene ambiguous. Germline lookup yields CDR1 LGHNT and CDR2 FRNRAP. Trimming stripped 2 bases from V and 0 bases from J, with 11 bases between. CDR3 length: 16 residues. CDR3 sequence (DNA): TGTGCTAGTGGTTTGTCGACTCCAAGCTCCTACAATGAGCAGTTCTTC. It is translated as CASGLSTPSSYNEQFF.

This clonotype has only a few counts. This sequence joins TRBV7-9 and TRBJ2-1; D possibly uses TRBD1 or TRBD2 (5 bases each). The V end lost 4 bases, the J end lost 4 bases, and 26 bases lay between the germline ends. In germline, CDR1 is SEHNR, CDR2 FQNEAQ (reference sequence). The CDR3 loop spans 19 amino acids. In nucleotides, the CDR3 is TGTGCCAGCAGCTCCCCCCAGGGTGACTCCACAGACTATTACAATGAGCAGTTCTTC. It yields the protein CASSSPQGDSTDYYNEQFF.

The table lists this clonotype with many counts. The V call is TRBV2, the J call TRBJ2-4; D is undetermined. The V end was cut by 4 bases, the J end by 1 base, with 8 bases between. Germline V gene data show CDR1 as SNHLY and CDR2 as FYNNEI. The CDR3 has 14 residues. This CDR3 is CASSVVRAKNIQYF. The DNA for the CDR3 is TGTGCCAGCAGTGTAGTGAGGGCCAAAAACATTCAGTACTTC. Full variable domain (remainder filled in from reference TRBV2 and TRBJ2-4): EPEVTQTPSHQVTQMGQEVILRCVPISNHLYFYWYRQILGQKVEFLVSFYNNEISEKSEIFDDQFSVERPDGSNFTLKIRSTKLEDSAMYFCASSVVRAKNIQYFGAGTRLSVL.

This sequence joins TRBV30 and TRBJ2-3; TRBD2 might be the D (6 bases). V was pared by 2 bases and J by 14 bases, with 14 bases between. Per germline, CDR1 GTSNPN and CDR2 SVGIG (reference sequence). The length of the CDR3 is 11 residues. The CDR3 region is CAWSLEGLPYF. The CDR3 DNA is TGTGCCTGGAGTTTGGAGGGATTACCGTATTTT.